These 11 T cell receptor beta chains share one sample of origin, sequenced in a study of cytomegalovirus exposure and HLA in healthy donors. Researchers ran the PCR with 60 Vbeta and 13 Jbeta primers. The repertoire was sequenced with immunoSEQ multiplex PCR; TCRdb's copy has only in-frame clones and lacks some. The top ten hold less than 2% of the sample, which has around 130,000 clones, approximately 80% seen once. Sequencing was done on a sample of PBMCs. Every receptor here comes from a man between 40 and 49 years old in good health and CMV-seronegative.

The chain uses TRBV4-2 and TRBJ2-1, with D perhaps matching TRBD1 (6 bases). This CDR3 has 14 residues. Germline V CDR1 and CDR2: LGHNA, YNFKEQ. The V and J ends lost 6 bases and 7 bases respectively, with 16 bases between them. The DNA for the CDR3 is TGTGCCAGCAGTTTAACAGGGATGGTTAATGAGCAGTTCTTC. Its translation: CASSLTGMVNEQFF.

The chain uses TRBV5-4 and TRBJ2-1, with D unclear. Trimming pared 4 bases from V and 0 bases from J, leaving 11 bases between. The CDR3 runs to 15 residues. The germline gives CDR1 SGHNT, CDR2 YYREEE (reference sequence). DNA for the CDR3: TGTGCCAGCAGCGCATACCCCAGCTCCTACAATGAGCAGTTCTTC. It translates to CASSAYPSSYNEQFF.

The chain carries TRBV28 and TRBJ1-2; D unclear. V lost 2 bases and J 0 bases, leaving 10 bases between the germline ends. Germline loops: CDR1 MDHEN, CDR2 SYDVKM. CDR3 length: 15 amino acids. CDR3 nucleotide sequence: TGTGCCAGCAGTTTAATTACAGTAACTAACTATGGCTACACCTTC. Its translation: CASSLITVTNYGYTF.

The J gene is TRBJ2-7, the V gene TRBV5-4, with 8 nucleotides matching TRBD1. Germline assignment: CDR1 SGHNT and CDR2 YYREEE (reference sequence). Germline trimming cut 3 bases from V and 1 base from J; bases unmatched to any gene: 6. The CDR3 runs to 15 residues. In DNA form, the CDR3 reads TGTGCCAGCAGCTCCGGACAGGGTCGATCCTACGAGCAGTACTTC. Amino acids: CASSSGQGRSYEQYF.

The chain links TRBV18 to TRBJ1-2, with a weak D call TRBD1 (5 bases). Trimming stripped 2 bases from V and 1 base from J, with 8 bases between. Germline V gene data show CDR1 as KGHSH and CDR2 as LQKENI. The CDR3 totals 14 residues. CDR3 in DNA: TGTGCCAGCTCACCAGGGGGGAGTAACTATGGCTACACCTTC. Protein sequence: CASSPGGSNYGYTF. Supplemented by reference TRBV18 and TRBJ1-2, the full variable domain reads NAGVMQNPRHLVRRRGQEARLRCSPMKGHSHVYWYRQLPEEGLKFMVYLQKENIIDESGMPKERFSAEFPKEGPSILRIQQVVRGDSAAYFCASSPGGSNYGYTFGSGTRLTVV.

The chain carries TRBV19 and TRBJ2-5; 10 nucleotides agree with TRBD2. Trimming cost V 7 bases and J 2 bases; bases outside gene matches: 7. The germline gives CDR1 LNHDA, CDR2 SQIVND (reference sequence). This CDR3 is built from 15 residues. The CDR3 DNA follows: TGTGCCAGTACCTCACTAGCGGGGTCACAAGAGACCCAGTACTTC. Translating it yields CASTSLAGSQETQYF.

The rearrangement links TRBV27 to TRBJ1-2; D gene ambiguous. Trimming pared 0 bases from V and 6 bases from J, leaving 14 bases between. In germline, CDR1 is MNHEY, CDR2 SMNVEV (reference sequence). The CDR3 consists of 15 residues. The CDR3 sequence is CASSLSVMLGDGYTF. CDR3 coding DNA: TGTGCCAGCAGTTTATCAGTTATGCTCGGGGATGGCTACACCTTC.

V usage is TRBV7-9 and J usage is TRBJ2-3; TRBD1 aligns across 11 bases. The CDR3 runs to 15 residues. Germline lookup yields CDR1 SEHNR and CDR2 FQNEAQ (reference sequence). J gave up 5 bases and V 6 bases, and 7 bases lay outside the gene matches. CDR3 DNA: TGTGCCAGCAGAGCCGGGACAGGGGGATTAGATACGCAGTATTTT. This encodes CASRAGTGGLDTQYF.

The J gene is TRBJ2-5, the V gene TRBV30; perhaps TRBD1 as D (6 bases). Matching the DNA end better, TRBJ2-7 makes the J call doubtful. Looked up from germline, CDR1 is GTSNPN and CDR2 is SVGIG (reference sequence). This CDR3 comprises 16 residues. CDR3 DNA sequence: TGTGCCTGGAAACCAGGGGTTATGAACTTTAATTACGAGCAGTACTTC. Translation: CAWKPGVMNFNYEQYF.

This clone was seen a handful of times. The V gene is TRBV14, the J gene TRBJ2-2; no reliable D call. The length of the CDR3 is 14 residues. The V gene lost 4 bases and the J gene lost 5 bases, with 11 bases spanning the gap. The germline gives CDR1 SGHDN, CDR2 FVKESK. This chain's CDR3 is CASSPMAPTGELFF. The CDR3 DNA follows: TGTGCCAGCAGCCCCATGGCCCCGACCGGGGAGCTGTTTTTT.

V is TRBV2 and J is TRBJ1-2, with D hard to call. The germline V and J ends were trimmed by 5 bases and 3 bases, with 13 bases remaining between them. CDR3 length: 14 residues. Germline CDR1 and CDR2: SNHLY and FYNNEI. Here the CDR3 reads CASSKPEGDYGYTF. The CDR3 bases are TGTGCCAGCAGTAAACCCGAGGGTGACTATGGCTACACCTTC.